The TCR beta chain under discussion was sequenced for a study of blood T cell repertoires in COVID-19. Clones were sequenced by immunoSEQ multiplex PCR, and TCRdb holds only the in-frame ones, with some missing. The repertoire consists of 310,000 or so clones, with approximately 88% occurring once and the leading ten covering roughly 8.9%. Per germline, CDR1 LNHDA and CDR2 SQIVND (reference sequence). J gave up 8 bases and V 6 bases, and 6 bases lay outside the gene matches. The CDR3 has 14 amino acids. The chain uses TRBV19 and TRBJ2-2, with TRBD1 matching over 10 bases. Source material: peripheral blood. The TCR originated in a man aged 25 to 40 with COVID-19, enrolled during active disease. In nucleotides, the CDR3 is TGTGCCAGTAGGAAACCGGGACAGGGGGGGGAGCTGTTTTTT. Translation: CASRKPGQGGELFF. The full variable domain, in which reference TRBV19 and TRBJ2-2 provide the parts outside the CDR3, is DGGITQSPKYLFRKEGQNVTLSCEQNLNHDAMYWYRQDPGQGLRLIYYSQIVNDFQKGDIAEGYSVSREKKESFPLTVTSAQKNPTAFYLCASRKPGQGGELFFGEGSRLTVL.